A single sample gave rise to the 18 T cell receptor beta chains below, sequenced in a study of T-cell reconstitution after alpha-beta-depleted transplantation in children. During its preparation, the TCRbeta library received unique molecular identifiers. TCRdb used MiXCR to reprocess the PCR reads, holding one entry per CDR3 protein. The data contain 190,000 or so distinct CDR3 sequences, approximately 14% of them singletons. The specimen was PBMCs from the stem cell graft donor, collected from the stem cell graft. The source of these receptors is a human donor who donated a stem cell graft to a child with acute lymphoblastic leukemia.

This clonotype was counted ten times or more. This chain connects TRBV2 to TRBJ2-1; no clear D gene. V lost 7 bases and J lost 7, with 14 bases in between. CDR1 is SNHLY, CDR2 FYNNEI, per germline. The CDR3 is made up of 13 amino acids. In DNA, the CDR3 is TGTGCCAGCATGGCGGTAGCCAGGAATGAGCAGTTCTTC. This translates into CASMAVARNEQFF.

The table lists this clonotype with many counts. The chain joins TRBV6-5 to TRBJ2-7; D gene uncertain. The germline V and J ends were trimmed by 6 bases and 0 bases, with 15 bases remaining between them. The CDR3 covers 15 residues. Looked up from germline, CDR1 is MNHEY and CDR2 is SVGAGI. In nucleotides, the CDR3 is TGTGCCAGCAGACGTGTTGGCGAGAGCTCCTACGAGCAGTACTTC. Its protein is CASRRVGESSYEQYF.

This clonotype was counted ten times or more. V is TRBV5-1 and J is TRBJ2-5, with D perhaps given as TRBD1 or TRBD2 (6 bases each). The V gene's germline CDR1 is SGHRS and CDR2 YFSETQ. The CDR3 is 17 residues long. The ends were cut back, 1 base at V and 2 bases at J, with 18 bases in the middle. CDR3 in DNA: TGCGCCAGCAGCTTGTACATGAGGGGGGCCGGACAAGAGACCCAGTACTTC. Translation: CASSLYMRGAGQETQYF.

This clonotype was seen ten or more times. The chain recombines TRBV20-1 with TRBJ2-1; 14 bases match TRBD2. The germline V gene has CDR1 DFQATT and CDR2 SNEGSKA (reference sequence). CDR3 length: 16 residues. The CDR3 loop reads CSGSRPGLAGAGEQFF. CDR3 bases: TGCAGCGGCTCTAGACCGGGACTAGCGGGAGCGGGTGAGCAGTTCTTC.

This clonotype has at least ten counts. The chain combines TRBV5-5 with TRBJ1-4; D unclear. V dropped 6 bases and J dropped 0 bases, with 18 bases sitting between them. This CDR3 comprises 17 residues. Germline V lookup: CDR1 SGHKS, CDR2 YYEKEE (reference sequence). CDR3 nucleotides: TGTGCCAGCACCACCTTGTTGAGCAATGCAACTAATGAAAAACTGTTTTTT. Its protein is CASTTLLSNATNEKLFF.

CDR3: CSATGTGSLLNTEAFF. CDR3 nucleotides: TGCAGTGCGACCGGGACAGGGTCCCTTCTGAACACTGAAGCTTTCTTT. The chain joins TRBV20-1 to TRBJ1-1, with 9 bases matching TRBD1. V shed 6 bases and J 0 bases; nucleotides not matched to a gene: 11. CDR3 length equals 16 residues. Germline assignment: CDR1 DFQATT and CDR2 SNEGSKA (reference sequence).

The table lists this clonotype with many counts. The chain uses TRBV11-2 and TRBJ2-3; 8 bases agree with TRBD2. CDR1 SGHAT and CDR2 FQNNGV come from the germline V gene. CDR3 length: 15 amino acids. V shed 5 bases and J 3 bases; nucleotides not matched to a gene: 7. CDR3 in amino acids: CASSLTREGTDTQYF. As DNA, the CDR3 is TGTGCCAGCAGCCTTACCCGGGAGGGGACAGATACGCAGTATTTT.

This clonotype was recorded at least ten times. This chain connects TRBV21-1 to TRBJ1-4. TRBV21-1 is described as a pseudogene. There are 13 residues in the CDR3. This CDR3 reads CASSANWNEKLFF. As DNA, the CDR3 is TGTGCCAGCAGCGCAAACTGGAATGAAAAACTGTTTTTT.

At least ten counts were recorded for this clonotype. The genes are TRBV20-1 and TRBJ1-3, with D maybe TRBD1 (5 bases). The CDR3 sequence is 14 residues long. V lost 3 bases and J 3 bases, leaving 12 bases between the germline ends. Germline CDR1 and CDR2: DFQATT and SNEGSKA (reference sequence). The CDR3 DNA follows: TGCAGTGCTAGGGGGGGGGTGGATGGAAACACCATATATTTT. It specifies CSARGGVDGNTIYF.

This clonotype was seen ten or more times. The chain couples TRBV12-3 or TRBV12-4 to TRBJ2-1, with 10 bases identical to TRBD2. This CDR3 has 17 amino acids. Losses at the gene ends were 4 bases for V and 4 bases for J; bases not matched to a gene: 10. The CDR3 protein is CASSSSGRGRIYNEQFF. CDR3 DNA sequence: TGTGCCAGCAGTTCAAGCGGGAGGGGCCGGATTTACAATGAGCAGTTCTTC.

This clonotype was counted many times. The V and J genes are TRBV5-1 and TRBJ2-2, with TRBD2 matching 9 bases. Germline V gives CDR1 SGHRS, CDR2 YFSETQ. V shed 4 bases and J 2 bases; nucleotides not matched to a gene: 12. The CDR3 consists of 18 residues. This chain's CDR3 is CASSAFGSSGINTGELFF. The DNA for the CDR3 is TGCGCCAGCAGCGCGTTCGGGTCTAGCGGGATTAACACCGGGGAGCTGTTTTTT.

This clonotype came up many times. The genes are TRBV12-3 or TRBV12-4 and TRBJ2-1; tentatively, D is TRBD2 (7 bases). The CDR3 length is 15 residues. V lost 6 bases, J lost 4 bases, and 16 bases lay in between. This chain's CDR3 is CASSLRGARYNEQFF. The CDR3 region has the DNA TGTGCCAGCAGCCTTCGGGGGGCCCGGTACAATGAGCAGTTCTTC.

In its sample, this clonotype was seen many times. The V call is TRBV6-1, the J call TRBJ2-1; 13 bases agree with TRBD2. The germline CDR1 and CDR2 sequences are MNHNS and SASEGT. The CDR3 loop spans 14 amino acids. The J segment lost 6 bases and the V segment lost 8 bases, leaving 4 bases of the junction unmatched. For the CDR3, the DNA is TGTGCCAGCTATGGACTAGCGGGAGCCAATGAGCAGTTCTTC. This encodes CASYGLAGANEQFF.

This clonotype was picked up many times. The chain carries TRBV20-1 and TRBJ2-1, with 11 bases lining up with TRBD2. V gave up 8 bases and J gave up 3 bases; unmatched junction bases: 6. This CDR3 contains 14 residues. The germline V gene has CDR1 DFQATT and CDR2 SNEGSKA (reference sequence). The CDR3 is CSPHGTSGYNEQFF. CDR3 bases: TGCAGTCCCCACGGGACTAGCGGCTACAATGAGCAGTTCTTC.

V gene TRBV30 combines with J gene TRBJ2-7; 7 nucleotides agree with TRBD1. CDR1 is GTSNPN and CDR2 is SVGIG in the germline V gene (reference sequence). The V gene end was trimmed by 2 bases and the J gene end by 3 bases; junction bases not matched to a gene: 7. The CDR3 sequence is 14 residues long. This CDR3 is CAWSSPGQLYEQYF. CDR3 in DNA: TGTGCCTGGAGTTCGCCGGGACAGCTCTACGAGCAGTACTTC.

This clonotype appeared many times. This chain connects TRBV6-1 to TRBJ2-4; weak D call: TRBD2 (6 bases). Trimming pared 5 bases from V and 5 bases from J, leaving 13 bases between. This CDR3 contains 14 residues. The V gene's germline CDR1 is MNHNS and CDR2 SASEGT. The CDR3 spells CASSIGTYQNIQYF. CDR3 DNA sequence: TGTGCCAGCAGTATAGGGACTTATCAAAACATTCAGTACTTC.

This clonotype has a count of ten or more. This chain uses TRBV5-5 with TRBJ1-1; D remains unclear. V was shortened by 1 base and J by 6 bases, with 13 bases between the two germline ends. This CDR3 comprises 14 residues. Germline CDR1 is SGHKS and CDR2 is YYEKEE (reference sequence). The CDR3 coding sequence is TGTGCCAGCAGCTTGTTTTTGGGTTCTGCTGAAGCTTTCTTT. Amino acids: CASSLFLGSAEAFF.

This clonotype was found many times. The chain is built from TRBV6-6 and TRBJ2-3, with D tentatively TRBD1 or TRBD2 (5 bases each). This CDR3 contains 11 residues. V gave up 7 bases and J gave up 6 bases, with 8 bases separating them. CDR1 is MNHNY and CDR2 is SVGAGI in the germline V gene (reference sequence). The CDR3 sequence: CASTGTDTQYF. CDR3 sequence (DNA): TGTGCCAGCACTGGGACCGATACGCAGTATTTT.